The 18 T cell receptor beta chains given below trace back to one sample, sequenced in a study of regulatory T cells in long-lasting Graves disease. CDR3 regions were amplified by Arm-PCR using iRepertoire HTBI primers to build TCR beta libraries. TCRdb analysed the multiplex PCR reads with MiXCR anew, one entry per CDR3 protein. The repertoire holds 450,000 or so distinct CDR3 sequences, with 22% as singletons. The time point: persistent/refractory GD, antithyroid drugs over 5 years with positive TRAb. The TCR library was made from RNA extracted from PBMCs. The sequencing used peripheral blood mononuclear cells (PBMCs), collected when the disease was refractory, from a patient treated with antithyroid drugs. The receptors derive from a female donor with Graves disease.

The chain links TRBV7-3 to TRBJ2-3; D tentatively reads TRBD1 or TRBD2 (6 bases each). CDR1 SGHTA and CDR2 FQGTGA come from the germline V gene. This CDR3 contains 18 residues. V gave up 0 bases and J gave up 1 base, with 17 bases separating them. DNA for the CDR3: TGTGCCAGCAGCTTAACGGGGGGCGCGACGGGGGGCACAGATACGCAGTATTTT. Encoded protein: CASSLTGGATGGTDTQYF.

V gene TRBV6-1 combines with J gene TRBJ2-7; D not resolved. The CDR3 contains 13 residues. Germline CDR1 is MNHNS and CDR2 is SASEGT. V was shortened by 6 bases and J by 5 bases, with 14 bases between the two germline ends. The CDR3 DNA is TGTGCCAGCAGCATACTTAGAATCGACGAGCAGTACTTC. Translating it yields CASSILRIDEQYF.

This sequence joins TRBV5-1 and TRBJ2-1; TRBD2 might be the D (5 bases). Between the trimmed V and J ends, which lost 3 bases and 6 bases, there was a span of 7 bases. The CDR3 contains 12 residues. Germline CDR1 SGHRS, CDR2 YFSETQ. The CDR3 nucleotides are TGCGCCAGCAGCTCTACTAGCAATGAGCAGTTCTTC. Amino acids: CASSSTSNEQFF.

This rearrangement joins TRBV28 to TRBJ2-1; the D gene could be TRBD1 or TRBD2 (8 bases each). Trimming pared 6 bases from V and 8 bases from J, leaving 20 bases between. Germline CDR1 and CDR2: MDHEN and SYDVKM. The CDR3 covers 15 residues. In DNA, the CDR3 is TGTGCCAGCAGCCCCCAGGGGGCGGGGGGCTATGAGCAGTTCTTC. This sequence encodes CASSPQGAGGYEQFF.

This chain links TRBV5-1 with TRBJ1-2; 8 bases align to TRBD1. The CDR3 covers 13 residues. CDR1 is SGHRS and CDR2 is YFSETQ in the germline V gene. V lost 5 bases, J lost 5 bases, and 5 bases stayed unmatched. CDR3 loop: CASSHDRGYGYTF. Here the CDR3 DNA reads TGCGCCAGCAGTCATGACAGGGGTTATGGCTACACCTTC.

This chain links TRBV6-2 or TRBV6-3 with TRBJ1-4; 7 positions agree with TRBD1. The CDR3 consists of 15 residues. Germline CDR1 is MNHEY and CDR2 is SVGEGT. The V gene end was trimmed by 5 bases and the J gene end by 7 bases; junction bases not matched to a gene: 10. Here the CDR3 reads CASSPDRDASEKLFF. The CDR3 region has the DNA TGTGCCAGCAGTCCAGACAGGGATGCGAGTGAAAAACTGTTTTTT.

This clonotype was counted many times. CDR3 in amino acids: CSVEAGGETQYF. The DNA of the CDR3 is TGCAGCGTTGAAGCGGGAGGGGAGACCCAGTACTTC. This chain links TRBV29-1 with TRBJ2-5; the match to TRBD2 covers 8 bases. The V and J ends lost 1 base and 5 bases, in that order; junction bases with no gene match: 0. CDR3 length equals 12 residues. Germline V lookup: CDR1 SQVTM, CDR2 ANQGSEA.

V gene TRBV29-1 combines with J gene TRBJ2-3; D uncertain. Trimming pared 2 bases from V and 0 bases from J, leaving 9 bases between. The CDR3 is 14 amino acids. From germline, CDR1 is SQVTM and CDR2 ANQGSEA. Written as DNA, the CDR3 is TGCAGCGTTGAATTGGGCGACAGCACAGATACGCAGTATTTT. This sequence encodes CSVELGDSTDTQYF.

The sample holds many counts of this clonotype. V gene TRBV6-1 combines with J gene TRBJ1-2; no firm D call. Trimming pared 7 bases from V and 3 bases from J, leaving 9 bases between. The CDR3 totals 12 residues. The germline CDR1 and CDR2 sequences are MNHNS and SASEGT. CDR3 bases: TGTGCCAGCAATTCGCGGGACTATGGCTACACCTTC. It translates to CASNSRDYGYTF.

The chain is built from TRBV27 and TRBJ1-5, with TRBD1 identical over 8 bases. Germline V lookup: CDR1 MNHEY, CDR2 SMNVEV (reference sequence). The CDR3 has 14 amino acids. Trimming took 6 bases from V and 7 from J; bases not matched to a gene: 8. The CDR3 DNA is TGTGCCAGCAGCCAGGACAGGGCCAACCAGCCCCAGCATTTT. It translates to CASSQDRANQPQHF.

In this sample, this clonotype turned up many times. The V call is TRBV7-2, the J call TRBJ2-2; 9 nucleotides line up with TRBD2. V shed 5 bases and J 5 bases; nucleotides not matched to a gene: 9. The CDR3 extends over 16 amino acids. The germline V gene encodes CDR1 SGHTA and CDR2 FQGNSA. CDR3 DNA: TGTGCCAGCAGCCCCGTAGGCGGGGGGGCGACCGGGGAGCTGTTTTTT. It encodes CASSPVGGGATGELFF.

Points on this clonotype: A much larger clone sits a single nucleotide away, making a read error possible. The chain is built from TRBV11-3 and TRBJ1-1; D is ambiguous. CDR3 length: 16 residues. The V gene's germline CDR1 is SGHNT and CDR2 YENEEA. The V end lost 7 bases, the J end lost 3 bases, and 21 bases lay between the germline ends. CDR3 protein: CASIPNWLGVDTEAFF. CDR3 DNA sequence: TGTGCCAGCATTCCAAATTGGCTGGGCGTCGACACTGAAGCTTTCTTT.

This chain links TRBV28 with TRBJ2-7, with 8 bases lining up with TRBD1. The CDR3 has 16 amino acids. Per germline, CDR1 MDHEN and CDR2 SYDVKM. V was pared by 7 bases and J by 3 bases, with 14 bases of the junction left unmatched. CDR3 nucleotide sequence: TGTGCCAGCACAGGGCAGGGGGCCTTCCTTGGCTACGAGCAGTACTTC. This translates into CASTGQGAFLGYEQYF.

The V call is TRBV20-1, the J call TRBJ2-1, with a tentative D call TRBD2 (6 bases). Trimming removed 0 bases at V and 2 bases at J, with 11 bases between. Germline V CDR1 and CDR2: DFQATT, SNEGSKA (reference sequence). The CDR3 sequence is 15 residues long. The CDR3 sequence: CSARDRGYTYNEQFF. In DNA form, the CDR3 reads TGCAGTGCTAGAGATCGGGGGTACACCTACAATGAGCAGTTCTTC.

This clonotype has at least ten counts. V gene TRBV19 combines with J gene TRBJ1-1; 7 nucleotides line up with TRBD1. This CDR3 is built from 14 residues. Germline-derived CDR1 and CDR2 are LNHDA and SQIVND (reference sequence). Germline trimming cut 7 bases from V and 6 bases from J; bases unmatched to any gene: 11. Written as DNA, the CDR3 is TGTGCCAGTAACCCTCCACAGGGGACCGCTGAAGCTTTCTTT. Its protein product is CASNPPQGTAEAFF.

This chain uses TRBV28 with TRBJ2-1; a possible D gene is TRBD2 (5 bases). Germline CDR1 and CDR2: MDHEN and SYDVKM. This CDR3 contains 12 residues. The DNA for the CDR3 is TGTGGTACCGGGATCTCCTACAATGAGCAGTTCTTC. This encodes CGTGISYNEQFF.

The rearrangement links TRBV19 to TRBJ1-5; TRBD1 is a possible D gene (6 bases). V lost 10 bases, J lost 6 bases, and 22 bases lay in between. The length of the CDR3 is 15 residues. Looked up from germline, CDR1 is LNHDA and CDR2 is SQIVND (reference sequence). The CDR3 loop is CATSPQGLESQPQHF. DNA of the CDR3: TGTGCCACTTCACCTCAGGGGTTGGAAAGTCAGCCCCAGCATTTT.

This clonotype was seen a handful of times. V usage is TRBV19 and J usage is TRBJ2-7, with 7 bases lining up with TRBD1. The germline V gene encodes CDR1 LNHDA and CDR2 SQIVND (reference sequence). This CDR3 has 15 amino acids. After removal of 6 bases from V and 0 bases from J, the junction contained 8 bases not matched to a gene. The CDR3: CASRQGRGSSYEQYF. The CDR3 coding sequence is TGTGCCAGTAGACAGGGGCGCGGTAGCTCCTACGAGCAGTACTTC.